A selection of T cell receptor beta chains follows, all from one sample in a study of PD-L1 blockade in urothelial cancer. The table came from immunoSEQ multiplex PCR; TCRdb's copy has only in-frame clones and leaves some out. The data show about 74,000 clones, 90% seen once. Sequenced material: PBMCs, taken around atezolizumab (anti-PD-L1) treatment. The receptors were sampled from a man between 65 and 80 years old with urothelial cancer. Both conserved end residues are part of each CDR3. A D gene is named only where the DNA matches it firmly. Not every row has a clone size; where given, it reads once, few, many or a size class.

TRBV6-6	once	TRBD2	TRBJ2-1	TGTGCCAGCATAGGGGCTAGCGGTATTGGTGAGCAGTTCTTC	CASIGASGIGEQFF
TRBV5-1	-	-	TRBJ2-7	TGCGCCAGCAGCTTGGTTACCTGGGGGCAGGGATCCTCCGAGCAGTACTTC	CASSLVTWGQGSSEQYF
TRBV19	once	TRBD1	TRBJ1-2	TGTGCCATCAAGGAGGGACAGGGCCTTAACTATGGCTACACCTTC	CAIKEGQGLNYGYTF
TRBV29-1	-	TRBD1	TRBJ2-7	TGCAGCGTTGTCGGCTTTAAGGACAGGATATACGAGCAGTACTTC	CSVVGFKDRIYEQYF
TRBV5-1	-	TRBD2	TRBJ2-1	TGCGCCAGCAGCTCCGGGACTAGCGCGGGAGGCTACAATGAGCAGTTCTTC	CASSSGTSAGGYNEQFF
TRBV6-6	-	TRBD1	TRBJ2-7	TGTGCCAACCCTAAACAGGGACAGGGTGACTACGAGCAGTACTTC	CANPKQGQGDYEQYF
TRBV10-3	-	TRBD2	TRBJ2-7	TGTGCCATCGGCAGCGGGAGAGCCTACGAGCAGTACTTC	CAIGSGRAYEQYF
TRBV28	-	-	TRBJ2-2	TGTGCCAGCAGCCGGACTACACGCGACACCGGGGAGCTGTTTTTT	CASSRTTRDTGELFF
TRBV4-1	few	-	TRBJ1-5	TGCGCCAGCAGCCAGGACAGCTATAGCAATCAGCCCCAGCATTTT	CASSQDSYSNQPQHF
TRBV5-8	-	TRBD1	TRBJ1-5	TGTGCCAGCAGCTCTCTCGGCCGGGACAGCTATAGCAATCAGCCCCAGCATTTT	CASSSLGRDSYSNQPQHF
TRBV6-6	-	-	TRBJ1-4	TGTGCCAGCAGTCGTCCTAATGAAAAACTGTTTTTT	CASSRPNEKLFF
TRBV11-2	-	-	TRBJ2-1	TGTGCCAGCAGTATCGGAGTCCGGGTTTTCAAGGACAATGAGCAGTTCTTC	CASSIGVRVFKDNEQFF
TRBV7-6	-	TRBD2	TRBJ2-1	TGTGCCAGCAGCCCGGGGGGGGAGCAGTTCTTC	CASSPGGEQFF
TRBV14	-	-	TRBJ1-2	TGTGCCAGCAGACCAAACTCAGGTGCCCCTGACTATGGCTACACCTTC	CASRPNSGAPDYGYTF
TRBV28	-	-	TRBJ2-3	TGTGCCAGCAGCTTCACAGATACGCAGTATTTT	CASSFTDTQYF
TRBV25-1	-	-	TRBJ2-7	TGTGCCAGCAGCGGACAGACATCCTACGAGCAGTACTTC	CASSGQTSYEQYF
TRBV30	many	-	TRBJ1-1	TGTGCCTGGAGTGGGGGCCCTACAGGACAAAACACTGAAGCTTTCTTT	CAWSGGPTGQNTEAFF
TRBV7-8	-	-	TRBJ2-2	TGTGCCAGCAGCTTTCGGGGGAGTTTGACCGGGGAGCTGTTTTTT	CASSFRGSLTGELFF
TRBV29-1	-	-	TRBJ2-5	TGCAGCGTCCGGGACACCCCGCAAGAGACCCAGTACTTC	CSVRDTPQETQYF
TRBV5-1	-	TRBD2	TRBJ2-2	TGCGCCAGCAGCTTATCCTCTCTACGGACGGGGGGTGGCGGGGAGCTGTTTTTT	CASSLSSLRTGGGGELFF
TRBV10-1	-	-	TRBJ2-5	TGCGCCAGCAGTGAGCCAGGGCGAGAGACCCAGTACTTC	CASSEPGRETQYF
TRBV5-1	-	TRBD2	TRBJ2-1	TGCGCCAGCAGCTTGGAATCTAGCGGGAATAAGTTCTTC	CASSLESSGNKFF
TRBV10-2	-	TRBD1	TRBJ1-4	TGCGCCAGCAGGAAGACAGGGCGAATGGGGGAAAAACTGTTTTTT	CASRKTGRMGEKLFF
TRBV29-1	-	-	TRBJ2-7	TGCAGCGTTAAGAGCACCTACGAGCAGTACTTC	CSVKSTYEQYF
TRBV29-1	-	TRBD1	TRBJ1-3	TGCAGCGTTGATCGCGACAGGGCTGGAAACACCATATATTTT	CSVDRDRAGNTIYF
TRBV28	few	TRBD1	TRBJ2-3	TGTGCCACCCGGGACAGTAGCACAGATACGCAGTATTTT	CATRDSSTDTQYF
TRBV7-2	-	TRBD1	TRBJ2-1	TGTGCCAGCACCGTAGGGGGCAGGGTGGGAGACAATGAGCAGTTCTTC	CASTVGGRVGDNEQFF
TRBV7-3	-	-	TRBJ1-1	TGTGCCAGCAGCTCCCGGGGGATGGGCACTGAAGCTTTCTTT	CASSSRGMGTEAFF
TRBV6-4	-	TRBD2	TRBJ2-3	TGTGCCAGCAGTCAAAGCGGGAGGGCCGCAGATACGCAGTATTTT	CASSQSGRAADTQYF
TRBV18	once	-	TRBJ2-1	TGTGCCAGCTCACCGATTAGCGGCTTCAATGAGCAGTTCTTC	CASSPISGFNEQFF
TRBV5-1	-	TRBD2	TRBJ2-2	TGCGCCAGCAGCAGACTAGCGGGAGTAGGCACCGGGGAGCTGTTTTTT	CASSRLAGVGTGELFF
TRBV5-4	-	TRBD2	TRBJ2-5	TGTGCCAGCAGCCCAGCGGGGGGGAAACAAGAGACCCAGTACTTC	CASSPAGGKQETQYF
TRBV7-3	-	-	TRBJ2-3	TGTGCCAGCAGCTCGGACTCCCGAGGAACGCAGTATTTT	CASSSDSRGTQYF
TRBV30	-	TRBD1	TRBJ1-5	TGTGCCTGGAGCCGGGACAGTGGGAATCAGCCCCAGCATTTT	CAWSRDSGNQPQHF
TRBV28	-	-	TRBJ2-7	TGTGCCAGCAGTTTCACCCTAAACTACGAGCAGTACTTC	CASSFTLNYEQYF
TRBV6-6	once	-	TRBJ1-2	TGTGCCAGCAGTTACGCCGGACAGAGCTATGGCTACACCTTC	CASSYAGQSYGYTF
TRBV5-1	-	TRBD1	TRBJ1-4	TGCGCCAGCAGCTCAGGGACAGCGGCAAGTCGTGAAAAACTGTTTTTT	CASSSGTAASREKLFF
TRBV2	-	-	TRBJ2-3	TGTGCCAGCAGTCGGGATTACACAGATACGCAGTATTTT	CASSRDYTDTQYF
TRBV4-1	-	-	TRBJ2-3	TGCGCCAGCAGCCAATCAGGACTCCCTGGAGATACGCAGTATTTT	CASSQSGLPGDTQYF
TRBV7-6	-	TRBD1	TRBJ2-5	TGTGCCAGCAGGAGGGGACAGGCTGAGAGGGAGACCCAGTACTTC	CASRRGQAERETQYF
TRBV28	-	-	TRBJ1-5	TGTGCCAGCAGTTTTAGGGGAGGTCAGCCCCAGCATTTT	CASSFRGGQPQHF
TRBV9	-	-	TRBJ1-3	TGTGCCAGCAGCGTAGATAGAATCTCTGGAAACACCATATATTTT	CASSVDRISGNTIYF
TRBV4-1	once	-	TRBJ1-1	TGCGCCAGCAGACACGCAGCGAAAAACACTGAAGCTTTCTTT	CASRHAAKNTEAFF
TRBV19	-	-	TRBJ2-7	TGTGCCAGTAGTGGCGTACTTGGACTAACCGAAGCCTACGAGCAGTACTTC	CASSGVLGLTEAYEQYF
TRBV6-1	-	-	TRBJ1-5	TGTGCCAGCAGTGAATTCGTCAGGGGCGGTGTGGATAATAGCAATCAGCCCCAGCATTTT	CASSEFVRGGVDNSNQPQHF
TRBV10-2	-	TRBD1	TRBJ1-2	TGCGCCAGCAGCAACAGGGGGCTTCGGTATGGCTACACCTTC	CASSNRGLRYGYTF
TRBV19	-	-	TRBJ1-1	TGTGCCAGTAGTCGTACCCCGGGACTTCACAACACTGAAGCTTTCTTT	CASSRTPGLHNTEAFF
TRBV19	-	TRBD2	TRBJ2-7	TGTGCCAGTAGTGCCATGGGGACTAGCGGGACCTACGAGCAGTACTTC	CASSAMGTSGTYEQYF
TRBV2	once	-	TRBJ1-5	TGTGCCAGCAGGGGGGGAACGGGAGGCCTCAATCAGCCCCAGCATTTT	CASRGGTGGLNQPQHF
TRBV11-2	-	TRBD2	TRBJ2-5	TGTGCCAGCAGCTTAGGGTCAGCGGGAAGTGTGGAGACCCAGTACTTC	CASSLGSAGSVETQYF
TRBV5-8	once	TRBD1	TRBJ2-2	TGTGCCAGCAGCTTTGGGCAGGGGGCGCCCGGGGAGCTGTTTTTT	CASSFGQGAPGELFF